Below are 31 T cell receptor beta chains sequenced from a single sample in a study of cytomegalovirus exposure and HLA in healthy donors. The PCR made use of 60 Vbeta and 13 Jbeta primers. The repertoire was sequenced with immunoSEQ multiplex PCR; TCRdb's copy has only in-frame clones and lacks some. This repertoire shows roughly 200,000 clones, 81% found once; its top ten account for 3.4%. The sequenced material came from PBMCs. The source of these receptors is a man aged 35-49 years in good health and CMV-seropositive.

The chain employs TRBV19 and TRBJ2-1; 7 bases agree with TRBD2. V lost 4 bases and J lost 3; bases outside the gene matches: 6. Germline loops: CDR1 LNHDA, CDR2 SQIVND (reference sequence). There are 15 residues in the CDR3. CDR3 amino acids: CASSTSGTHYNEQFF. The CDR3 DNA follows: TGTGCCAGTAGTACGAGCGGGACTCACTACAATGAGCAGTTCTTC.

This chain uses TRBV18 with TRBJ2-7; the D gene is possibly TRBD1 (6 bases). V lost 3 bases, J lost 1 base, and 10 bases lay in between. This CDR3 region has 14 residues. Per the germline V gene, CDR1 is KGHSH and CDR2 is LQKENI. The DNA for the CDR3 is TGTGCCAGCTCACCTAACGACAGGTCCTACGAGCAGTACTTC. This sequence encodes CASSPNDRSYEQYF.

V gene TRBV11-2 combines with J gene TRBJ2-1; 12 positions agree with TRBD2. Trimming removed 6 bases from V and 7 bases from J; junction bases left unmatched: 10. Germline V CDR1 and CDR2: SGHAT, FQNNGV. The CDR3 consists of 16 residues. The CDR3 nucleotides read TGTGCCAGCAGAGACCTAGCGGGAGGGCCGGGGAATGAGCAGTTCTTC. This translates into CASRDLAGGPGNEQFF. The variable domain in full, with the rest retrieved from reference TRBV11-2 and TRBJ2-1, is EAGVAQSPRYKIIEKRQSVAFWCNPISGHATLYWYQQILGQGPKLLIQFQNNGVVDDSQLPKDRFSAERLKGVDSTLKIQPAKLEDSAVYLCASRDLAGGPGNEQFFGPGTRLTVL.

The CDR3 region has the DNA TGTGCCAGCAGCTTCCGGGACAGCTCCTACGAGCAGTACTTC. Residues: CASSFRDSSYEQYF. The V gene is TRBV7-2, the J gene TRBJ2-7; 7 bases are shared with TRBD1. This CDR3 is 14 amino acids long. J was trimmed by 0 bases and V by 3 bases; bases with no gene match: 2. Germline values: CDR1 SGHTA, CDR2 FQGNSA.

The rearrangement joins TRBV11-3 to TRBJ2-5, with 7 nucleotides matching TRBD2. The CDR3 length is 16 residues. Germline-derived CDR1 and CDR2 are SGHNT and YENEEA. V was clipped by 0 bases and J by 2 bases; unmatched bases: 6. This chain's CDR3 is CASSLDQPGGQETQYF. As DNA, the CDR3 is TGTGCCAGCAGCTTAGACCAACCGGGGGGTCAAGAGACCCAGTACTTC.

Turning to this clone: This CDR3 is also generated by other DNA sequences in the sample. This chain joins TRBV15 and TRBJ2-5; no clear D. Trimming shortened V by 0 bases and J by 1 base, and 3 bases separated the two germline ends. The CDR3 is made up of 13 amino acids. Germline CDR1 and CDR2: LNHNV and YYDKDF (reference sequence). CDR3 nucleotide sequence: TGTGCCACCAGCAGAGACAGCCAAGAGACCCAGTACTTC. This codes for CATSRDSQETQYF.

The gene calls are TRBV14 and TRBJ2-7; 10 nucleotides line up with TRBD2. Germline V lookup: CDR1 SGHDN, CDR2 FVKESK. V shed 5 bases, J shed 3 bases, and the junction held 10 bases outside the gene matches. This CDR3 comprises 16 residues. CDR3 loop: CASSYGLADLLYEQYF. The CDR3 DNA sequence: TGTGCCAGCAGCTACGGACTAGCGGACCTCCTCTACGAGCAGTACTTC.

This clone was counted between two and nine times. J is TRBJ2-2 and V is TRBV12-5; 7 nucleotides align to TRBD1. The CDR3 is made up of 16 amino acids. J gave up 2 bases and V 3 bases, and 6 bases lay outside the gene matches. Germline-derived CDR1 and CDR2 are LGHNT and FRNRAP. Written as DNA, the CDR3 is TGTGCTAGTGGTTTACAGACAGGGCTCAACACCGGGGAGCTGTTTTTT. Amino acid sequence: CASGLQTGLNTGELFF.

V gene TRBV15 combines with J gene TRBJ1-1, with D unclear. V lost 5 bases to trimming and J lost 0 bases, with 16 bases between them. This CDR3 is 16 amino acids long. Germline-derived CDR1 and CDR2 are LNHNV and YYDKDF (reference sequence). The chain's CDR3 is CATSPGIVGMNTEAFF. The CDR3 DNA is TGTGCCACCAGCCCCGGGATAGTCGGCATGAACACTGAAGCTTTCTTT.

The chain combines TRBV6-1 with TRBJ2-2, with a weak D call TRBD2 (6 bases). The V end was cut by 8 bases, the J end by 1 base, with 8 bases between. The length of the CDR3 is 13 residues. The germline V gene encodes CDR1 MNHNS and CDR2 SASEGT. The CDR3 sequence: CASRRGNTGELFF. The CDR3 region has the DNA TGTGCCAGCCGGCGGGGGAACACCGGGGAGCTGTTTTTT.

The count of this clone is one. The rearrangement uses TRBV9 and TRBJ2-1; D uncertain. Between the trimmed V and J ends, which lost 3 bases and 9 bases, there was a span of 16 bases. The germline gives CDR1 SGDLS, CDR2 YYNGEE. This CDR3 spans 14 amino acids. The CDR3 DNA reads TGTGCCAGCAGCGACAATGCCGAATCAGGTGAGCAGTTCTTC. Its protein is CASSDNAESGEQFF.

The chain joins TRBV10-2 to TRBJ2-1; D perhaps matches TRBD2 (6 bases). The V end lost 6 bases, the J end lost 5 bases, and 8 bases lay between the germline ends. This CDR3 has 12 residues. CDR1 and CDR2 (germline): WSHSY, SAAADI. This chain's CDR3 is CASRGTDNEQFF. For the CDR3, the DNA is TGCGCCAGCAGAGGGACTGACAATGAGCAGTTCTTC.

CDR3 in DNA: TGTGCCAGCAGTCCGACAGGCCTCACAGATACGCAGTATTTT. This codes for CASSPTGLTDTQYF. The chain joins TRBV6-6 to TRBJ2-3, with D maybe TRBD1 (6 bases). CDR1 MNHNY and CDR2 SVGAGI come from the germline V gene (reference sequence). The CDR3 runs 14 residues. V lost 5 bases, J lost 2 bases, and 11 bases lay in between.

The V call is TRBV30, the J call TRBJ2-7; D is uncertain. Trimming took 1 base from V and 2 from J, leaving 6 bases between them. The germline V gene encodes CDR1 GTSNPN and CDR2 SVGIG (reference sequence). The CDR3 is made up of 12 amino acids. The CDR3 DNA reads TGTGCCTGGAGTGGAGGTCCCTACGAGCAGTACTTC. This codes for CAWSGGPYEQYF.

The chain uses TRBV7-2 and TRBJ2-2; 7 nucleotides agree with TRBD1. This CDR3 has 16 residues. Per the germline V gene, CDR1 is SGHTA and CDR2 is FQGNSA. J gave up 1 base and V 3 bases, and 5 bases lay outside the gene matches. The CDR3: CASSFGTVKNTGELFF. The CDR3 DNA is TGTGCCAGCAGCTTTGGGACAGTGAAGAACACCGGGGAGCTGTTTTTT.

The chain employs TRBV6-6 and TRBJ1-4; a possible D gene is TRBD1 (6 bases). The CDR3 contains 14 residues. The germline V gene has CDR1 MNHNY and CDR2 SVGAGI (reference sequence). Trimming removed 5 bases from V and 5 bases from J, with 12 bases in between. The CDR3 sequence: CASSPGTRNEKLFF. The CDR3 bases are TGTGCCAGCAGTCCCGGGACAAGAAATGAAAAACTGTTTTTT.

Comment on this clone: The sample holds other DNA sequences that translate to the same CDR3. The chain joins TRBV4-1 to TRBJ2-7, with D tentatively TRBD2 (6 bases). There are 15 residues in the CDR3. Germline V gene data show CDR1 as MGHRA and CDR2 as YSYEKL. Trimming shortened V by 3 bases and J by 2 bases, and 14 bases separated the two germline ends. The CDR3 DNA reads as TGCGCCAGCAGCCAGACCTCTCGGGGGACCTACGAGCAGTACTTC. Amino acids: CASSQTSRGTYEQYF.

V and J are TRBV14 and TRBJ1-1, with D possibly matching TRBD1 (5 bases). Germline-derived CDR1 and CDR2 are SGHDN and FVKESK. With 8 bases removed from V and 3 bases from J, the gap between germline ends came to 13 bases. The CDR3 is 13 amino acids. This CDR3 reads CASGGGRDTEAFF. In DNA form, the CDR3 reads TGTGCCAGCGGGGGAGGCCGGGACACTGAAGCTTTCTTT.

This clone turned up a few times. The chain carries TRBV4-1 and TRBJ1-6, with 8 positions matching TRBD1. Germline values: CDR1 MGHRA, CDR2 YSYEKL. Germline trimming cut 1 base from V and 8 bases from J; bases unmatched to any gene: 4. CDR3 length: 15 residues. In DNA form, the CDR3 reads TGCGCCAGCAGCCAAGGGCCAGGGGGCTATTCACCCCTCCACTTT. It is translated as CASSQGPGGYSPLHF.

The chain couples TRBV16 to TRBJ1-1, with D uncertain. The germline gives CDR1 KGHSY, CDR2 FQNENV. The CDR3 loop spans 15 amino acids. Trimming pared 1 base from V and 1 base from J, leaving 10 bases between. The CDR3 spells CASSQLVGRNTEAFF. In DNA, the CDR3 is TGTGCCAGCAGCCAATTGGTAGGGAGGAACACTGAAGCTTTCTTT.

The chain combines TRBV6-5 with TRBJ1-1; 11 bases fit TRBD1. The V gene end was trimmed by 4 bases and the J gene end by 6 bases; junction bases not matched to a gene: 4. This CDR3 region has 14 residues. Germline CDR1 is MNHEY and CDR2 is SVGAGI. The CDR3 sequence: CASSSDRGLSEAFF. The CDR3 coding sequence is TGTGCCAGCAGTTCGGACAGGGGGCTGTCTGAAGCTTTCTTT.

The chain recombines TRBV28 with TRBJ2-1; 9 bases line up with TRBD2. V was clipped by 3 bases and J by 12 bases; unmatched bases: 6. The CDR3 is 13 residues long. Germline lookup yields CDR1 MDHEN and CDR2 SYDVKM. CDR3 sequence (DNA): TGTGCCAGCAGTTTGACGGCGGGAGGGGTGCAGTTCTTC. Protein: CASSLTAGGVQFF.

The chain joins TRBV6-1 to TRBJ2-7, with TRBD1 identical over 7 bases. Germline assignment: CDR1 MNHNS and CDR2 SASEGT. The CDR3 has 15 amino acids. The ends lost 8 bases at V and 3 bases at J; junction bases unmatched: 13. CDR3 sequence reads: CASLPSGTANYEQYF. CDR3 DNA sequence: TGTGCCAGCTTACCATCCGGGACAGCGAACTACGAGCAGTACTTC.

The chain is built from TRBV7-7 and TRBJ2-5, with D maybe TRBD2 (5 bases). V was shortened by 1 base and J by 2 bases, with 8 bases between the two germline ends. The CDR3 runs to 14 residues. Germline V gene sequence: CDR1 SSHAT, CDR2 FNYEAQ (reference sequence). The CDR3 bases are TGTGCCAGCAGCTTAGGAGCGGAACAAGAGACCCAGTACTTC. Its protein product is CASSLGAEQETQYF. The variable domain in full, with the rest retrieved from reference TRBV7-7 and TRBJ2-5, is GAGVSQSPRYKVTKRGQDVTLRCDPISSHATLYWYQQALGQGPEFLTYFNYEAQPDKSGLPSDRFSAERPEGSISTLTIQRTEQRDSAMYRCASSLGAEQETQYFGPGTRLLVL.

CDR3 amino acids: CASSLPEANTGELFF. In DNA form, the CDR3 reads TGTGCCAGCAGTTTACCAGAAGCGAACACCGGGGAGCTGTTTTTT. The V call is TRBV28, the J call TRBJ2-2; D is undetermined. Germline V gives CDR1 MDHEN, CDR2 SYDVKM. This CDR3 has 15 residues. Trimming removed 2 bases from V and 0 bases from J, with 7 bases in between.

This sequence joins TRBV5-5 and TRBJ1-5, with unresolved D. Germline V gene data show CDR1 as SGHKS and CDR2 as YYEKEE (reference sequence). This CDR3 is 10 amino acids long. Trimming pared 7 bases from V and 12 bases from J, leaving 11 bases between. The chain's CDR3 is CASDSEGQHF. CDR3 DNA: TGTGCCAGCGATTCTGAGGGCCAGCATTTT.

This chain joins TRBV7-6 and TRBJ2-2, with a tentative D call TRBD1 (7 bases). This CDR3 is 15 amino acids long. Per germline, CDR1 SGHVS and CDR2 FNYEAQ. The V and J ends lost 1 base and 4 bases respectively, with 10 bases between them. Written as DNA, the CDR3 is TGTGCCAGCAGCTTAGACCAGGGGGGCACCGGGGAGCTGTTTTTT. It yields the protein CASSLDQGGTGELFF.

This clone was counted a single time. The chain recombines TRBV2 with TRBJ2-7; 11 nucleotides match TRBD2. Trimming cost V 6 bases and J 0 bases; bases outside gene matches: 1. The CDR3 has 14 residues. Germline loops: CDR1 SNHLY, CDR2 FYNNEI. CDR3 in DNA: TGTGCCAGCAGACTAGCGGGGGCCTCCTACGAGCAGTACTTC. Its translation: CASRLAGASYEQYF.

This clone was recorded once. This chain uses TRBV29-1 with TRBJ2-1; 7 nucleotides line up with TRBD1. The CDR3 extends over 15 amino acids. Trimming at V came to 3 bases and at J to 6 bases, leaving 11 bases not matched to a gene. Germline V lookup: CDR1 SQVTM, CDR2 ANQGSEA. The CDR3 here is CSVEWTFGTANEQFF. CDR3 DNA: TGCAGCGTTGAGTGGACTTTCGGGACAGCCAATGAGCAGTTCTTC.

The rearrangement links TRBV27 to TRBJ2-1; D perhaps matches TRBD1 (5 bases). The length of the CDR3 is 12 residues. CDR1 is MNHEY and CDR2 is SMNVEV in the germline V gene (reference sequence). V lost 3 bases, J lost 10 bases, and 10 bases lay in between. The DNA for the CDR3 is TGTGCCAGCAGTTTCTTTGGGGCAGAGCAGTTCTTC. Residues: CASSFFGAEQFF.

In this sample, this clone turned up once. This rearrangement joins TRBV7-6 to TRBJ2-5; perhaps TRBD1 as D (6 bases). The DNA end is a closer match to TRBJ2-7, so the J assignment may be wrong. The CDR3 has 15 residues. CDR1 and CDR2 (germline): SGHVS, FNYEAQ. In nucleotides, the CDR3 is TGTGCCAGCAGCCCTCAACAGGGAATCCCCTACGAGCAGTACTTC. Protein sequence: CASSPQQGIPYEQYF.